These 8 T cell receptor beta chains share one sample of origin, sequenced in a study of blood T cell repertoires in COVID-19. The assay was immunoSEQ multiplex PCR, and TCRdb's table has in-frame clones only and misses some. The sample comprises tens of thousands of clones, 70% to 90% of which are singletons, and approximately 14% rests with the top ten. Material: peripheral blood. The receptors stem from a human donor in a cohort sampled during active COVID-19. The donor label of this sample is uncertain.

V gene TRBV4-3 combines with J gene TRBJ2-1; 9 nucleotides match TRBD1. Trimming took 0 bases from V and 7 from J; bases not matched to a gene: 7. The CDR3 loop spans 16 amino acids. Germline V gives CDR1 LGHNA, CDR2 YSLEER. The CDR3 loop reads CASSQDLGQGWNEQFF. The CDR3 nucleotides read TGCGCCAGCAGCCAAGATCTAGGACAGGGGTGGAATGAGCAGTTCTTC.

V is TRBV4-3 and J is TRBJ2-5; 9 bases line up with TRBD1. CDR3 size: 15 residues. Germline lookup yields CDR1 LGHNA and CDR2 YSLEER. Trimming at V came to 3 bases and at J to 7 bases, leaving 9 bases not matched to a gene. The CDR3 region is CASSQQQGAHGTQYF. In DNA, the CDR3 is TGCGCCAGCAGCCAGCAACAGGGGGCGCATGGGACCCAGTACTTC.

This sequence joins TRBV12-3 or TRBV12-4 and TRBJ2-7; D is possibly TRBD1 (6 bases). V was pared by 9 bases and J by 3 bases, with 9 bases between. This CDR3 region has 11 residues. The CDR3 DNA reads TGTGCCAGTGGACAGTTCTACGAGCAGTACTTC. Its protein is CASGQFYEQYF.

This clone was seen only once. The chain uses TRBV7-9 and TRBJ1-1; D perhaps matches TRBD1 (5 bases). The V gene's germline CDR1 is SEHNR and CDR2 FQNEAQ (reference sequence). CDR3 size: 15 residues. Trimming left V 1 base short and J 3 bases short, with 12 bases between. The CDR3 spells CASSLDRGLDTEAFF. The CDR3 DNA follows: TGTGCCAGCAGCTTAGATAGGGGTCTGGACACTGAAGCTTTCTTT.

The J gene is TRBJ1-5, the V gene TRBV12-3 or TRBV12-4; no clear D. Trimming pared 3 bases from V and 4 bases from J, leaving 7 bases between. The CDR3 sequence is 13 residues long. The CDR3, as DNA: TGTGCCAGCAGTTTGAGAGAGAATCAGCCCCAGCATTTT. Translating gives CASSLRENQPQHF.

V gene TRBV23-1 combines with J gene TRBJ2-7; 10 bases match TRBD1. TRBV23-1 is an open reading frame, and its role is uncertain. Trimming took 0 bases from V and 5 from J; bases not matched to a gene: 4. This CDR3 contains 15 residues. CDR3: CASSQSTGGSHEQYF. The CDR3 coding sequence is TGCGCCAGCAGTCAATCGACAGGGGGCTCGCACGAGCAGTACTTC.

This chain uses TRBV5-4 with TRBJ1-1; D is unclear. From germline, CDR1 is SGHNT and CDR2 YYREEE (reference sequence). The CDR3 has 13 amino acids. The V end was cut by 2 bases, the J end by 5 bases, with 10 bases between. CDR3 loop: CASSLSGGTEAFF. Here the CDR3 DNA reads TGTGCCAGCAGCTTATCGGGTGGAACTGAAGCTTTCTTT.

The chain is built from TRBV5-1 and TRBJ2-3, with D possibly being TRBD1 (6 bases). V was shortened by 0 bases and J by 1 base, with 6 bases between the two germline ends. Germline V lookup: CDR1 SGHRS, CDR2 YFSETQ. The CDR3 consists of 14 residues. CDR3 sequence reads: CASSLEGGTDTQYF. CDR3 sequence (DNA): TGCGCCAGCAGCTTGGAGGGGGGCACAGATACGCAGTATTTT.